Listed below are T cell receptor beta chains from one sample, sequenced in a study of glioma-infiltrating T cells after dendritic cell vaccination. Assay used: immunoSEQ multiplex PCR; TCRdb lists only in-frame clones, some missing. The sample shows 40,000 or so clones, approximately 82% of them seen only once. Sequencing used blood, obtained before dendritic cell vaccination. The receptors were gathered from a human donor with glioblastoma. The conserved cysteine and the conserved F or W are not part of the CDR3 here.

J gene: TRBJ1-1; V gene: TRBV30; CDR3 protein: AWSSGRENTEAF
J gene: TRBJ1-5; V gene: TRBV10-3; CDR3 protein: AISDREGDQPQH
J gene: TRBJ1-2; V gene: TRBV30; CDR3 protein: AWSALGRGLRGNGYT
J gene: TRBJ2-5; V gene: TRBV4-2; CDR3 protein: ASSQEARGIGETQY
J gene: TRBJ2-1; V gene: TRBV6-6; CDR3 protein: ASSPRGQEYNEQF
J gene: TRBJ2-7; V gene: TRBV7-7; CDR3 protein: ASSKDSNVVGPLSFYEQY
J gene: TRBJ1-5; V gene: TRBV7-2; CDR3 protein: ASSLGRVSQPQH
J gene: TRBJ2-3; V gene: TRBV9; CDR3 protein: ASSVEPGKLADTQY
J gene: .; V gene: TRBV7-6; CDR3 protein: ASSLGTGKSYEQY
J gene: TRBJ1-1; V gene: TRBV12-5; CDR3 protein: ASGASPQGAIEAF
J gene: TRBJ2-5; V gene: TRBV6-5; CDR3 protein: ASSRLAGDQETQY
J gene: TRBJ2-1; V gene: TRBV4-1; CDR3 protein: ASSMRGSSYNEQF
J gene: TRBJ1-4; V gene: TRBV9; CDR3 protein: ASSVEGTGYEKLF
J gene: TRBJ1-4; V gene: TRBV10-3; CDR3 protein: AIRPGQTNEKLF
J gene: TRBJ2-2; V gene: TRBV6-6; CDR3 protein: ASSSPGQGLWELF
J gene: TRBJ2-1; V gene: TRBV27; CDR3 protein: ASSFSSYNEQF
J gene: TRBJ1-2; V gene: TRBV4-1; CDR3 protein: ASSQAIRGINYGYT
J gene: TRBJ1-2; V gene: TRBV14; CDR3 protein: ASSPDRDYGYT
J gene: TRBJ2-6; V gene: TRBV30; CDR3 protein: AWRALIRTGANVLT
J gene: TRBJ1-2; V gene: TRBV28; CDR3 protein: ASRPRPGGAANYGYT
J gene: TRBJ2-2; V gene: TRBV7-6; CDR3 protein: ASSDDRAAGELF
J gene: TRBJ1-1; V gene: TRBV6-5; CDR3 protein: ASSLGQGTEAF
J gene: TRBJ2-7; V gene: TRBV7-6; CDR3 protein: ASSLALLPWQFRSYEQY
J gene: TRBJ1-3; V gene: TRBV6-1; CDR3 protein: ASTAGTSGNTIY
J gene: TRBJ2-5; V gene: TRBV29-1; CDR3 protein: SATGWDQETQY
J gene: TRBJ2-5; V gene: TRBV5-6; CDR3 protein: ATRAGEETQY
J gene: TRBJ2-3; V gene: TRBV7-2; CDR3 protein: ASLLSGTDTQY
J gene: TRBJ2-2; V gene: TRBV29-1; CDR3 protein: SVRGMGTGGSHGELF
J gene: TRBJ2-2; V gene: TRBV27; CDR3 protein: ASSLGQGATGELF
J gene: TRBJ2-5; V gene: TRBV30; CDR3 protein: AWSAEFQETQY
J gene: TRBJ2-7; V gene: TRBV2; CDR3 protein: ASRRGPTGSYEQY
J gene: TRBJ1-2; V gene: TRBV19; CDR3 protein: ASSNRQGKRYGYT
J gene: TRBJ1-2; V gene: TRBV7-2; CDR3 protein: ASTLDPRVTDGYT
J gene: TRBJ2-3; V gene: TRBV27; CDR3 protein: ASSLTPPGTSGYATQY
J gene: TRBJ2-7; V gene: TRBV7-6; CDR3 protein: ASSSGTGYDEQY
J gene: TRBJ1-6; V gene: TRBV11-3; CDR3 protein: ASSLGANRGSPLH
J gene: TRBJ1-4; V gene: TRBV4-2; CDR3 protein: ASSKQGSGTNEKLF
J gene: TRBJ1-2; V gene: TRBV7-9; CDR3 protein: ASSPGQGPGGYGYT
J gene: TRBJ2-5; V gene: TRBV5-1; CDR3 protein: ASRELGETQY
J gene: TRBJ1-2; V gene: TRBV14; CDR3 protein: ASSRGHIRSYT
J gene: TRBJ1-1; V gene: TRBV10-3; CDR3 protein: AISLQGTNTEAF
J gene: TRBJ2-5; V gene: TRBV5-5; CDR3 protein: ASSFRPGQSQETQY
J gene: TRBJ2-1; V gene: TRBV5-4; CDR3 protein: ASNSRTDTYNEQF
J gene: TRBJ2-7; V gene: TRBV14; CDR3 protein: ASSQVGEQY
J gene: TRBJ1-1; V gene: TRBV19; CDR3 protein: ASSIVGRLSTEAF
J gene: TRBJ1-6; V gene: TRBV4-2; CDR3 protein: ASSQVRSSYNSPLH
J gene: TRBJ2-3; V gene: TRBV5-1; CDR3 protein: ASSLESGGGPTDTQY
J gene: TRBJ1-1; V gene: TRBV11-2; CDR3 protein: ASSLKGIWGSQNTEAF
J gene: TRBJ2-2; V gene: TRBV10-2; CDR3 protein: ASSDGKDRATGELF
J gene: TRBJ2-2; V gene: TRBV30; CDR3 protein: AWSVYRGITGELF
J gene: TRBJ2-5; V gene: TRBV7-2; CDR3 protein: ASTTQGGRIQETQY
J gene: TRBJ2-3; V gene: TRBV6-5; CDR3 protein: ASSPGGAGGDTQY
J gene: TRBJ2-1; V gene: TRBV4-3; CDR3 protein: ASSPGLRDNEQF
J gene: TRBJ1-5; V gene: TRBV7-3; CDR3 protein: ASSLRSGQGPSNQPQH